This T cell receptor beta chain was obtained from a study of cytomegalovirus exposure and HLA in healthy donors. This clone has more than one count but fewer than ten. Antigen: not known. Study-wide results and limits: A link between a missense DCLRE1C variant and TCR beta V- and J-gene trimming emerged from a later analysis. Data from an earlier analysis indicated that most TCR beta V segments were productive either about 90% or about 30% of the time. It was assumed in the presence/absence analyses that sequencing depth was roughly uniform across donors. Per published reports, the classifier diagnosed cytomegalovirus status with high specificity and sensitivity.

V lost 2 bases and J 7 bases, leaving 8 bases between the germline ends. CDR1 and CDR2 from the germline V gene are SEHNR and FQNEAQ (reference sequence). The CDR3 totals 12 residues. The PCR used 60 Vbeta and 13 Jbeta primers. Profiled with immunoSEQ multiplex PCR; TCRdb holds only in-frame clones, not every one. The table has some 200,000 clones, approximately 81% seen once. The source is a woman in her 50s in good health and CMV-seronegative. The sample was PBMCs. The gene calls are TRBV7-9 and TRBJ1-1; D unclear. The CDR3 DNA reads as TGTGCCAGCAGCTTATCAGGATATGAAGCTTTCTTT. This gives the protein CASSLSGYEAFF.